These 22 T cell receptor beta chains were all obtained from the same sample, sequenced in a study of blood T cell repertoires in COVID-19 (dated by TCRdb to the early 2020s). The library was made by the immunoSEQ multiplex PCR assay. What TCRdb holds here is the immuneACCESS table cut down to in-frame rearrangements. Part of the clones is not present; checked against another copy, under half of the missing clones reflect an unresolved V gene, and the others are unexplained. The sample table lists 200,000 to 250,000 clones, roughly 89% of them with a count of one. The top ten hold roughly 6.5% of the sample. The sample was peripheral blood. These receptors all stem from a man in his 60s who had recovered from COVID-19.

J is TRBJ1-6 and V is TRBV11-2, with a weak D call TRBD1 (5 bases). The V and J ends lost 2 bases and 2 bases respectively, with 7 bases between them. The CDR3 consists of 15 residues. The V gene's germline CDR1 is SGHAT and CDR2 FQNNGV. As DNA, the CDR3 is TGTGCCAGCAGCTTATCCAGGGCCTATAATTCACCCCTCCACTTT. Its protein product is CASSLSRAYNSPLHF.

This clone occurred a few times. The chain uses TRBV6-5 and TRBJ1-1; 11 bases align to TRBD1. CDR3 length: 16 amino acids. Looked up from germline, CDR1 is MNHEY and CDR2 is SVGAGI. The V segment lost 4 bases and the J segment 5 bases; nucleotides outside the gene matches: 9. The CDR3 spells CASSLQDRGLWTEAFF. The CDR3 nucleotides are TGTGCCAGCAGTTTACAGGACAGGGGGCTATGGACTGAAGCTTTCTTT.

The chain has TRBV2 and TRBJ2-2; 7 nucleotides agree with TRBD1. This CDR3 is 15 amino acids long. Germline V CDR1 and CDR2: SNHLY, FYNNEI. With V trimmed by 6 bases and J by 4 bases, 8 bases remained unmatched. As DNA, the CDR3 is TGTGCCAGCAGCCTGACAGGGTGGGGCACCGGGGAGCTGTTTTTT. It translates to CASSLTGWGTGELFF.

The chain joins TRBV18 to TRBJ2-1; maybe TRBD1 (5 bases). This CDR3 has 14 amino acids. Between the trimmed V and J ends, which lost 10 bases and 3 bases, there was a span of 16 bases. Per germline, CDR1 KGHSH and CDR2 LQKENI. This CDR3 is CATSRVGIYNEQFF. As DNA, the CDR3 is TGTGCCACCAGCAGGGTGGGGATCTACAATGAGCAGTTCTTC.

V and J are TRBV6-5 and TRBJ2-7, with 11 nucleotides matching TRBD2. This CDR3 is 15 amino acids long. CDR1 MNHEY and CDR2 SVGAGI come from the germline V gene. V gave up 5 bases and J gave up 2 bases; unmatched junction bases: 5. The CDR3 spells CASSPGLAAPYEQYF. For the CDR3, the DNA is TGTGCCAGCAGTCCGGGACTAGCGGCTCCCTACGAGCAGTACTTC.

This chain uses TRBV27 with TRBJ2-1; perhaps TRBD2 as D (5 bases). CDR1 and CDR2 from the germline V gene are MNHEY and SMNVEV (reference sequence). Trimming removed 5 bases from V and 6 bases from J, with 11 bases in between. The CDR3 has 13 amino acids. The chain's CDR3 is CASSPRTANEQFF. The CDR3 DNA follows: TGTGCCAGCAGTCCGCGGACTGCCAATGAGCAGTTCTTC.

The chain joins TRBV27 to TRBJ2-2; D gene unclear. The CDR3 runs 15 residues. The germline V gene encodes CDR1 MNHEY and CDR2 SMNVEV (reference sequence). V lost 5 bases and J lost 3, with 13 bases in between. The CDR3 DNA is TGTGCCAGCAGTCTCCGCAGATCCTACACCGGGGAGCTGTTTTTT. This codes for CASSLRRSYTGELFF.

V is TRBV19 and J is TRBJ2-7; 9 bases fit TRBD2. V trimming: 5 bases; J trimming: 3 bases; junction bases outside the gene matches: 2. The germline CDR1 and CDR2 sequences are LNHDA and SQIVND (reference sequence). The CDR3 has 13 residues. The CDR3 is CASSGGRGYEQYF. CDR3 nucleotide sequence: TGTGCCAGTAGTGGCGGGAGGGGCTACGAGCAGTACTTC.

This sequence joins TRBV10-3 and TRBJ1-4; D is uncertain. Per the germline V gene, CDR1 is ENHRY and CDR2 is SYGVKD. The length of the CDR3 is 16 residues. With 1 base removed from V and 4 bases from J, the gap between germline ends came to 13 bases. DNA for the CDR3: TGTGCCATCAGTGAGTTTGAGGGAGAGCTTAATGAAAAACTGTTTTTT. Its translation is CAISEFEGELNEKLFF.

The chain couples TRBV12-5 to TRBJ1-4; no clear D gene. CDR3 length: 11 amino acids. Per the germline V gene, CDR1 is LGHNT and CDR2 is FRNRAP. Trimming cost V 7 bases and J 5 bases, with 5 bases left between them. CDR3 DNA: TGTGCTAGTGCCGAGAATGAAAAACTGTTTTTT. Encoded protein: CASAENEKLFF.

In its sample, this clone was seen many times. V usage is TRBV14 and J usage is TRBJ2-7; a possible D gene is TRBD1 (5 bases). Germline CDR1 SGHDN, CDR2 FVKESK. The CDR3 is 13 residues long. V lost 1 base, J lost 6 bases, and 10 bases lay in between. The CDR3 DNA reads as TGTGCCAGCAGCCAAGGCAGGGTGGCCGAGCAGTACTTC. It yields the protein CASSQGRVAEQYF.

The J gene is TRBJ2-2, the V gene TRBV4-2; D not resolved. Germline V gene lookup returns CDR1 LGHNA and CDR2 YNFKEQ. The CDR3 loop spans 13 amino acids. The germline V and J ends were trimmed by 4 bases and 6 bases, with 9 bases remaining between them. CDR3 loop: CASSPSNSGELFF. The CDR3 DNA sequence: TGTGCCAGCAGCCCGAGTAACTCCGGGGAGCTGTTTTTT.

The chain has TRBV3-1 (or the pseudogene TRBV3-2) and TRBJ2-7; TRBD1 aligns across 8 bases. This CDR3 is 15 amino acids long. V lost 4 bases, J lost 4 bases, and 9 bases stayed unmatched. Looked up from germline, CDR1 is LGHDT and CDR2 is YNNKEL (reference sequence). The CDR3 spells CASSLMGQANYEQYF. Written as DNA, the CDR3 is TGTGCCAGCAGCCTTATGGGACAGGCTAATTACGAGCAGTACTTC.

The J gene is TRBJ2-1, the V gene TRBV9, with 10 nucleotides matching TRBD2. J gave up 7 bases and V 0 bases, and 7 bases lay outside the gene matches. Germline CDR1 and CDR2: SGDLS and YYNGEE. This CDR3 has 16 residues. The CDR3 bases are TGTGCCAGCAGCGTAGTTCCAGCGGGAGGGCCAAATGAGCAGTTCTTC. The encoded protein is CASSVVPAGGPNEQFF.

DNA for the CDR3: TGTGCCAGCAGCCACTCCGGTGCTAGCGGGAGTTATGGAGATACGCAGTATTTT. Translated, it gives CASSHSGASGSYGDTQYF. This chain uses TRBV4-2 with TRBJ2-3; 10 bases agree with TRBD2. Germline V CDR1 and CDR2: LGHNA, YNFKEQ. CDR3 size: 18 residues. The V segment lost 3 bases and the J segment 5 bases; nucleotides outside the gene matches: 14.

The chain is built from TRBV6-9 and TRBJ2-1; 9 bases align to TRBD2. The germline gives CDR1 MNHGY, CDR2 SVAAGI. The CDR3 totals 17 residues. Trimming took 6 bases from V and 1 from J; bases not matched to a gene: 10. The CDR3 coding sequence is TGTGCCAGCAGCCCATTTAGCGGGAGACGGTCCTACAATGAGCAGTTCTTC. Protein sequence: CASSPFSGRRSYNEQFF.

The CDR3 region is CASSYGGAPHSGNTIYF. The CDR3 nucleotides read TGTGCCAGCAGCTATGGGGGGGCGCCACACTCTGGAAACACCATATATTTT. V is TRBV28 and J is TRBJ1-3; D is possibly TRBD1 (6 bases). The CDR3 contains 17 residues. V was trimmed by 6 bases and J by 0 bases, leaving 18 bases between them. Germline V gene sequence: CDR1 MDHEN, CDR2 SYDVKM.

There are many counts of this clone. V gene TRBV6-5 combines with J gene TRBJ2-1, with 11 positions matching TRBD1. After removal of 6 bases from V and 9 bases from J, the junction contained 10 bases not matched to a gene. Germline V gene sequence: CDR1 MNHEY, CDR2 SVGAGI. This CDR3 region has 15 residues. CDR3 bases: TGTGCCAGCAGACCCGGGACAGGGGGTTCTGGTGAGCAGTTCTTC. It specifies CASRPGTGGSGEQFF.

The V gene is TRBV29-1, the J gene TRBJ2-6, with D possibly TRBD2 on 5 matching bases. Per germline, CDR1 SQVTM and CDR2 ANQGSEA. The length of the CDR3 is 14 residues. Trimming stripped 4 bases from V and 3 bases from J, with 10 bases between. CDR3 in DNA: TGCAGCGTTGGAGGGAATAGTGGGGCCAACGTCCTGACTTTC. It encodes CSVGGNSGANVLTF. The whole variable domain, filled in from reference TRBV29-1 and TRBJ2-6, reads SAVISQKPSRDICQRGTSLTIQCQVDSQVTMMFWYRQQPGQSLTLIATANQGSEATYESGFVIDKFPISRPNLTFSTLTVSNMSPEDSSIYLCSVGGNSGANVLTFGAGSRLTVL.

This clone came up once. The gene calls are TRBV9 and TRBJ2-1; possibly TRBD2 for D (7 bases). Trimming stripped 4 bases from V and 6 bases from J, with 17 bases between. The CDR3 runs to 15 residues. Per the germline V gene, CDR1 is SGDLS and CDR2 is YYNGEE. Here the CDR3 reads CASSPTWGGRNEQFF. The CDR3 region has the DNA TGTGCCAGCAGCCCGACGTGGGGGGGCCGCAATGAGCAGTTCTTC.

This rearrangement joins TRBV19 to TRBJ1-1; D call uncertain. The CDR3 length is 14 residues. V gave up 5 bases and J gave up 2 bases, with 12 bases separating them. Germline V lookup: CDR1 LNHDA, CDR2 SQIVND (reference sequence). The CDR3 coding sequence is TGTGCCAGTAGTTCGCTGGTCACAAACACTGAAGCTTTCTTT. It is translated as CASSSLVTNTEAFF.

This chain links TRBV6-2 or TRBV6-3 with TRBJ2-2; 11 bases map to TRBD2. The CDR3 covers 16 residues. The germline V gene has CDR1 MNHEY and CDR2 SVGEGT. V gave up 4 bases and J gave up 5 bases; unmatched junction bases: 6. CDR3 DNA sequence: TGTGCCAGCAGTTTTGGGACTAGCGGACGAACCGGGGAGCTGTTTTTT. It translates to CASSFGTSGRTGELFF.